This TCR beta chain was obtained from a study of CD8 T cells in ankylosing spondylitis. General observations from the study: Certain motif variants had earlier appeared in reactive arthritis synovial fluid and blood. Typical of ankylosing spondylitis blood, it appeared, was a TCR beta motif of under 10 highly homologous variants. With a CD8+ phenotype, disease-linked clones were relatively rare in peripheral blood.

As concerns this clonotype: Its specificity is not known.

TCRdb recomputed calls from the 5' RACE reads with MiXCR, one row per CDR3 protein. The data show around 140,000 distinct CDR3 sequences, approximately 17% seen once. The V gene's germline CDR1 is KGHSH and CDR2 LQKENI. CDR3 length: 15 amino acids. The V and J ends lost 6 bases and 7 bases, in that order; junction bases with no gene match: 10. Sequenced sample: blood, either unsorted or a sorted T cell fraction (not recorded which). The rearrangement joins TRBV18 to TRBJ2-7, with 12 nucleotides matching TRBD2. The sequence came from a male donor with ankylosing spondylitis. DNA of the CDR3: TGTGCCAGCTCCGAGACTAGCGGGAGAGCGGATGAGCAGTACTTC. Translated, it gives CASSETSGRADEQYF.